Shown below are 9 T cell receptor beta chains from a single sample sequenced in a study of cytomegalovirus exposure and HLA in healthy donors. Sequenced by immunoSEQ multiplex PCR; TCRdb stores in-frame clones only, minus some. Found here are 100,000 to 150,000 clones, over 85% of them singletons; the top ten hold 1.5% to 2%. Sequencing was carried out using PBMCs. The receptors come from a woman aged 18-29 years in good health and CMV-seronegative.

The rearrangement uses TRBV27 and TRBJ2-1; 8 bases map to TRBD2. Germline V lookup: CDR1 MNHEY, CDR2 SMNVEV (reference sequence). This CDR3 is built from 16 residues. J lost 3 bases, V lost 6 bases, and 10 bases had no gene match. The CDR3: CASRAGTSNFYNEQFF. In DNA, the CDR3 is TGTGCCAGCAGAGCCGGGACTAGTAATTTCTACAATGAGCAGTTCTTC.

The chain joins TRBV5-6 to TRBJ2-7, with TRBD1 matching over 7 bases. Germline CDR1 reads SGHDT; CDR2 reads YYEEEE. J was trimmed by 0 bases and V by 5 bases; bases with no gene match: 14. This CDR3 contains 17 residues. For the CDR3, the DNA is TGTGCCAGCAGAACTACGCCGGGACAGCAGAGCTCCTACGAGCAGTACTTC. Its translation is CASRTTPGQQSSYEQYF.

This chain joins TRBV10-1 and TRBJ2-7; D is perhaps TRBD1 (6 bases). V was pared by 4 bases and J by 1 base, with 23 bases between. The germline CDR1 and CDR2 sequences are WNHNN and SYGVQD (reference sequence). The CDR3 totals 18 residues. CDR3 nucleotide sequence: TGCGCCAGCAGTGGCCAGACCTTTGACAGGTCAGCGTCCTACGAGCAGTACTTC. Encoded protein: CASSGQTFDRSASYEQYF.

This clone was counted once. This rearrangement joins TRBV4-2 to TRBJ2-1; TRBD2 aligns across 15 bases. This CDR3 has 15 amino acids. V was clipped by 4 bases and J by 6 bases; unmatched bases: 1. Germline CDR1 reads LGHNA; CDR2 reads YNFKEQ. The CDR3 sequence: CASSRTSGGANEQFF. The DNA of the CDR3 is TGTGCCAGCAGCCGGACTAGCGGGGGGGCCAATGAGCAGTTCTTC.

The V call is TRBV15, the J call TRBJ1-5, with D hard to call. Germline V gives CDR1 LNHNV, CDR2 YYDKDF (reference sequence). The CDR3 spans 15 residues. V lost 1 base, J lost 0 bases, and 7 bases lay in between. The CDR3 nucleotides are TGTGCCACCAGCAGAGCTACGGGTAGCAATCAGCCCCAGCATTTT. Encoded protein: CATSRATGSNQPQHF.

The genes are TRBV2 and TRBJ1-5; 7 bases map to TRBD1. Unmatched junction bases numbered 3, after V lost 6 bases and J lost 4 bases. The CDR3 consists of 13 residues. The germline gives CDR1 SNHLY, CDR2 FYNNEI. CDR3 sequence: CASRARGNQPQHF. CDR3 nucleotides: TGTGCCAGCAGGGCCAGGGGGAATCAGCCCCAGCATTTT.

A single count supports this clone. This chain joins TRBV6-5 and TRBJ2-7, with a possible D match to TRBD1 (5 bases). V was trimmed by 0 bases and J by 2 bases, leaving 5 bases between them. Looked up from germline, CDR1 is MNHEY and CDR2 is SVGAGI. The CDR3 totals 13 residues. In nucleotides, the CDR3 is TGTGCCAGCAGTTACTCGGACACCTACGAGCAGTACTTC. It codes for CASSYSDTYEQYF.

The gene calls are TRBV7-2 and TRBJ1-4; the D gene is possibly TRBD1 (6 bases). The CDR3 sequence is 14 residues long. The V end was cut by 3 bases, the J end by 8 bases, with 13 bases between. Per the germline V gene, CDR1 is SGHTA and CDR2 is FQGNSA. The CDR3 spells CASSFGAGEEKLFF. CDR3 DNA sequence: TGTGCCAGCAGCTTTGGTGCAGGGGAGGAAAAACTGTTTTTT. Looking up the rest from reference TRBV7-2 and TRBJ1-4 gives the full variable domain: GAGVSQSPSNKVTEKGKDVELRCDPISGHTALYWYRQSLGQGLEFLIYFQGNSAPDKSGLPSDRFSAERTGGSVSTLTIQRTQQEDSAVYLCASSFGAGEEKLFFGSGTQLSVL.

This rearrangement joins TRBV12-5 to TRBJ2-3, with TRBD1 matching 10 bases. This CDR3 contains 17 residues. The germline gives CDR1 LGHNT, CDR2 FRNRAP. V lost 1 base, J lost 3 bases, and 7 bases stayed unmatched. CDR3 amino acids: CASGLGTGGRRTDTQYF. CDR3 sequence (DNA): TGTGCTAGTGGTTTGGGGACAGGGGGTCGCCGTACAGATACGCAGTATTTT.